These 8 T cell receptor beta chains originate from one sample sequenced in a study of blood T cell repertoires in COVID-19. Repertoires were generated with immunoSEQ multiplex PCR, while TCRdb's copy carries only in-frame clones and drops some. In the table there are 20,000 to 30,000 clones, almost 90% of which are singletons. Sequencing was carried out using peripheral blood. These receptors originate from a human donor in a cohort sampled during active COVID-19.

V gene TRBV25-1 combines with J gene TRBJ1-4, with a possible D match to TRBD1 (5 bases). CDR1 MGHDK and CDR2 SYGVNS come from the germline V gene. This CDR3 has 14 residues. V lost 3 bases, J lost 7 bases, and 12 bases lay in between. CDR3 bases: TGTGCCAGCAGTGAGGCCAGGGTGTTTGAAAAACTGTTTTTT. Translated: CASSEARVFEKLFF.

This chain joins TRBV14 and TRBJ1-4; D might be TRBD1 (5 bases). CDR1 is SGHDN, CDR2 FVKESK, per germline. The CDR3 sequence is 16 residues long. The V gene lost 1 base and the J gene lost 8 bases, with 17 bases spanning the gap. CDR3 bases: TGTGCCAGCAGCCAAGGCGGGACCCTTCTGAGGGAAAAACTGTTTTTT. The encoded protein is CASSQGGTLLREKLFF.

The CDR3 loop is CASSLETVRNTGELFF. The CDR3 nucleotides are TGCGCCAGCAGCTTGGAAACAGTCAGGAACACCGGGGAGCTGTTTTTT. J is TRBJ2-2 and V is TRBV5-1; D is unresolved. The CDR3 is 16 residues long. Looked up from germline, CDR1 is SGHRS and CDR2 is YFSETQ. The germline V and J ends were trimmed by 0 bases and 1 base, with 10 bases remaining between them.

This chain connects TRBV11-2 to TRBJ2-1; D is possibly TRBD2 (6 bases). Germline V CDR1 and CDR2: SGHAT, FQNNGV. The CDR3 totals 14 residues. V was shortened by 1 base and J by 2 bases, with 6 bases between the two germline ends. DNA of the CDR3: TGTGCCAGCAGCTTAGGGGGGGCCTACAATGAGCAGTTCTTC. It encodes CASSLGGAYNEQFF.

The chain uses TRBV10-1 and TRBJ2-1; 12 nucleotides agree with TRBD2. V was clipped by 3 bases and J by 5 bases; unmatched bases: 2. Germline-derived CDR1 and CDR2 are WNHNN and SYGVQD (reference sequence). This CDR3 has 15 residues. The CDR3 loop is CASSDLAGGNNEQFF. DNA for the CDR3: TGCGCCAGCAGTGATCTAGCGGGGGGGAACAATGAGCAGTTCTTC.

The chain uses TRBV12-3 or TRBV12-4 and TRBJ1-5, with TRBD1 identical over 8 bases. The CDR3 extends over 13 amino acids. Unmatched junction bases numbered 3, after V lost 5 bases and J lost 6 bases. In nucleotides, the CDR3 is TGTGCCAGCAGTGGGACAGGAGTTCAGCCCCAGCATTTT. Its translation is CASSGTGVQPQHF.

This clone was recorded once. V gene TRBV25-1 combines with J gene TRBJ1-2, with D tentatively TRBD1 (5 bases). CDR1 and CDR2 (germline): MGHDK, SYGVNS. Trimming cost V 2 bases and J 6 bases, with 19 bases left between them. The CDR3 is made up of 16 amino acids. The chain's CDR3 is CASSEEEGHVGNGYTF. The CDR3, as DNA: TGTGCCAGCAGTGAAGAGGAGGGGCACGTAGGGAATGGCTACACCTTC.

CDR3 in amino acids: CASSLSQGAYNEQFF. The CDR3 region has the DNA TGTGCCAGCAGCCTAAGCCAGGGGGCTTACAATGAGCAGTTCTTC. The chain employs TRBV9 and TRBJ2-1, with 8 bases lining up with TRBD1. This CDR3 comprises 15 residues. Trimming removed 4 bases from V and 4 bases from J; junction bases left unmatched: 7. The germline V gene encodes CDR1 SGDLS and CDR2 YYNGEE.